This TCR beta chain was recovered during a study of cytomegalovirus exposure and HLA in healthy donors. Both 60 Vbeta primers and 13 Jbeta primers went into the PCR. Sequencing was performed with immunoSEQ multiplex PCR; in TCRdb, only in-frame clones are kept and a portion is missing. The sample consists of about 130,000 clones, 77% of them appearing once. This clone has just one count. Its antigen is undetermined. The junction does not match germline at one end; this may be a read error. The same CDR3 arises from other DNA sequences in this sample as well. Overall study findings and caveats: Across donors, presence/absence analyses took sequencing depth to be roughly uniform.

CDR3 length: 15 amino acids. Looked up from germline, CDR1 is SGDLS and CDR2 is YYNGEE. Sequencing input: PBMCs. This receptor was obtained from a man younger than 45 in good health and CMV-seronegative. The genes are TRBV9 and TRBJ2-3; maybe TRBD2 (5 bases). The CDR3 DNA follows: TGTGCCAGCAGTGTAGCACCGGGGTCCCCAGATACGCAGTATTTT. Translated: CASSVAPGSPDTQYF.